A single sample gave rise to the 10 T cell receptor beta chains below, sequenced in a study of cytomegalovirus exposure and HLA in healthy donors. Use of 60 Vbeta and 13 Jbeta primers characterized the PCR. Clones were sequenced by immunoSEQ multiplex PCR, and TCRdb holds only the in-frame ones, with some missing. The repertoire holds some 130,000 clones, over 75% seen once, with 4.2% in the top ten. Sample: PBMCs. The receptors were sampled from a male donor in good health and CMV-seropositive.

V is TRBV18 and J is TRBJ1-1, with TRBD1 as a possible D gene (6 bases). This CDR3 contains 19 residues. The V gene lost 6 bases and the J gene lost 5 bases, with 31 bases spanning the gap. In germline, CDR1 is KGHSH, CDR2 LQKENI. CDR3 DNA: TGTGCCAGCTCGAACTACCGGATATTGGGCCGGGACACTAATACTGAAGCTTTCTTT. Translating it yields CASSNYRILGRDTNTEAFF.

This chain links TRBV9 with TRBJ2-7, with D possibly matching TRBD2 (7 bases). Germline values: CDR1 SGDLS, CDR2 YYNGEE. V was shortened by 4 bases and J by 8 bases, with 19 bases between the two germline ends. CDR3 length equals 14 residues. CDR3 protein: CASSSGGRSGKQYF. The CDR3 DNA reads as TGTGCCAGCAGCTCCGGGGGGCGGAGTGGCAAGCAGTACTTC.

The CDR3, as DNA: TGTGCCAGCAGTTGGACAGGAGGTGGCTACGAGCAGTACTTC. Protein: CASSWTGGGYEQYF. This chain joins TRBV28 and TRBJ2-7; TRBD1 matches 7 bases. This CDR3 is built from 14 residues. Losses at the gene ends were 4 bases for V and 3 bases for J; bases not matched to a gene: 6. Germline CDR1 is MDHEN and CDR2 is SYDVKM.

The rearrangement uses TRBV7-9 and TRBJ1-2; D uncertain. The germline V gene encodes CDR1 SEHNR and CDR2 FQNEAQ (reference sequence). The CDR3 is made up of 13 amino acids. Between the trimmed V and J ends, which lost 5 bases and 2 bases, there was a span of 9 bases. This CDR3 is CASSLRGNYGYTF. The DNA for the CDR3 is TGTGCCAGCAGCCTTAGAGGGAACTATGGCTACACCTTC.

Only a few counts were recorded for this clone. The chain links TRBV18 to TRBJ1-2; unclear D gene. Germline V gene sequence: CDR1 KGHSH, CDR2 LQKENI. V was cut by 5 bases and J by 4 bases, with 8 bases left in between. CDR3 length: 12 amino acids. The CDR3 spells CASSSDIYGYTF. DNA of the CDR3: TGTGCCAGCTCATCCGACATCTATGGCTACACCTTC.

This clone was seen only a few times. The gene calls are TRBV7-3 and TRBJ2-1; 7 bases are shared with TRBD1. V shed 6 bases, J shed 15 bases, and the junction held 14 bases outside the gene matches. Per germline, CDR1 SGHTA and CDR2 FQGTGA. This CDR3 has 13 amino acids. The CDR3 here is CASRPSRDSPWFF. CDR3 in DNA: TGTGCCAGCAGACCCTCCCGGGACAGCCCCTGGTTCTTC.

The rearrangement uses TRBV5-1 and TRBJ2-1; TRBD2 agrees at 7 bases. Germline V gene lookup returns CDR1 SGHRS and CDR2 YFSETQ. The CDR3 length is 17 residues. V was pared by 0 bases and J by 8 bases, with 14 bases of the junction left unmatched. CDR3 coding DNA: TGCGCCAGCAGCTTGGGAGATAGCGGGTCATCCCGGGATGAGCAGTTCTTC. Its translation is CASSLGDSGSSRDEQFF.

The V call is TRBV14, the J call TRBJ1-2; D remains ambiguous. This CDR3 contains 15 residues. Germline V gene sequence: CDR1 SGHDN, CDR2 FVKESK. Deletions cut 1 base from V and 1 base from J, with 10 bases between. CDR3 nucleotides: TGTGCCAGCAGCCAAGGGGAGGGTCATAACTATGGCTACACCTTC. Translated: CASSQGEGHNYGYTF.

Notes on this clone: Germline is not matched at one junction end, which may reflect a read error. V gene TRBV7-9 combines with J gene TRBJ2-7; the D gene is possibly TRBD1 (7 bases). The germline V gene has CDR1 SEHNR and CDR2 FQNEAQ (reference sequence). The CDR3 loop spans 14 amino acids. The DNA for the CDR3 is TGTTCCAGCAGCCTTTCAGGGGGGAATAACGAGCAGTACTTC. Its protein product is CSSSLSGGNNEQYF.

This clone has just one count. The chain recombines TRBV28 with TRBJ2-3; D unclear. There are 14 residues in the CDR3. CDR1 is MDHEN, CDR2 SYDVKM, per germline. The ends were cut back, 3 bases at V and 2 bases at J, with 9 bases in the middle. CDR3 residues: CASSFRHLTDTQYF. As DNA, the CDR3 is TGTGCCAGCAGTTTTCGACACCTCACAGATACGCAGTATTTT.